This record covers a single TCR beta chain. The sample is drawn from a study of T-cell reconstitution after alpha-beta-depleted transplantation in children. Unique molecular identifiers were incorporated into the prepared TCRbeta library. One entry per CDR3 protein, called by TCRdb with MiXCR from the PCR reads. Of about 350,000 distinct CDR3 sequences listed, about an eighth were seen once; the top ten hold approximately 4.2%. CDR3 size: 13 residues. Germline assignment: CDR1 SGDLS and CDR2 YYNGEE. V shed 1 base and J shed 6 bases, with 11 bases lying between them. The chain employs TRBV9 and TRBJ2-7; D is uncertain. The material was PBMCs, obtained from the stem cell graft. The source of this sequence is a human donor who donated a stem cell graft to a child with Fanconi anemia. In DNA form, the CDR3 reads TGTGCCAGCAGCGTAAGTCCAGCGTCCGAGCAGTACTTC. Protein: CASSVSPASEQYF.